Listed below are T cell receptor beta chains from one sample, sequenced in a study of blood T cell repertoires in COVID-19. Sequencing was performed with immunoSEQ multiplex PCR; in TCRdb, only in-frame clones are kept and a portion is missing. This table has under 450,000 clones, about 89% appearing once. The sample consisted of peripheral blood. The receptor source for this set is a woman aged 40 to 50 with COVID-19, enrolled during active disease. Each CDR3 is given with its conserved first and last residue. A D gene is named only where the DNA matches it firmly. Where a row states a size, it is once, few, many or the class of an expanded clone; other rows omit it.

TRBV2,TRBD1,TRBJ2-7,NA,CATNRYRGSSYEQYF,TGTGCCACCAATCGTTACAGGGGAAGCTCCTACGAGCAGTACTTC
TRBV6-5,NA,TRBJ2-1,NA,CASSYDRPSYNEQFF,TGTGCCAGCAGTTACGACAGACCTTCCTACAATGAGCAGTTCTTC
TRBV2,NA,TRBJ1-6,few,CASSQTISPLHF,TGTGCCAGCAGCCAGACTATTTCACCCCTCCACTTT
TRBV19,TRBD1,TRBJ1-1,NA,CASRRGSRTTEAFF,TGTGCCTCCCGCAGGGGGTCGAGGACCACTGAAGCTTTCTTT
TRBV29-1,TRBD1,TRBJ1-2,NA,CSVDWDRGDPYGYTF,TGCAGCGTTGATTGGGACAGGGGGGACCCCTATGGCTACACCTTC
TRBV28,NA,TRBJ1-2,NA,CASTQRGNYGYTF,TGTGCCAGCACCCAAAGGGGAAACTATGGCTACACCTTC
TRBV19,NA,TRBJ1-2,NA,CASQPRQGGYTF,TGTGCCAGTCAACCTCGGCAGGGTGGCTACACCTTC
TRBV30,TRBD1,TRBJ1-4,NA,CAWRTQGYDEKLFF,TGTGCCTGGAGGACACAGGGGTACGACGAAAAACTGTTTTTT
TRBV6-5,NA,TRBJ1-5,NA,CASSYHNPGSNQPQHF,TGTGCCAGCAGTTATCATAATCCGGGTAGCAATCAGCCCCAGCATTTT
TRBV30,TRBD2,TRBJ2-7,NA,CAWSVKGGIPYEQYF,TGTGCCTGGAGTGTGAAGGGAGGGATCCCCTACGAGCAGTACTTC
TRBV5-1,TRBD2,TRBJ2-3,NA,CASSGTSGSDTQYF,TGCGCCAGCAGTGGGACTAGCGGAAGCGATACGCAGTATTTT
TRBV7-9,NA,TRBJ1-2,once,CASSQTGSYGYTF,TGTGCCAGCTCACAGACAGGAAGCTATGGCTACACCTTC
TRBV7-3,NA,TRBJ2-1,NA,CASSPGVASYNEQFF,TGTGCCAGCAGCCCGGGGGTAGCGTCCTACAATGAGCAGTTCTTC
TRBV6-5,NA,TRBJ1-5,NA,CASRTLGPRNQPQHF,TGTGCCAGCAGGACCTTGGGGCCGAGGAATCAGCCCCAGCATTTT
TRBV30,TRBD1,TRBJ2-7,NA,CAWETGGAGEQYF,TGTGCCTGGGAGACAGGGGGCGCGGGGGAGCAGTACTTC
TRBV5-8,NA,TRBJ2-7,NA,CASSLAAGLGYEQYF,TGTGCCAGCAGCTTGGCTGCAGGGCTAGGGTACGAGCAGTACTTC
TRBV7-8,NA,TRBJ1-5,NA,CASSAILLGGGQPQHF,TGTGCCAGCAGCGCAATCCTCCTGGGGGGAGGTCAGCCCCAGCATTTT
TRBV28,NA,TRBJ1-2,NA,CASGSYRKNYGYTF,TGTGCCAGCGGCTCCTACAGGAAGAACTATGGCTACACCTTC
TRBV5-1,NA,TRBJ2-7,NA,CASSLARLGYEQYF,TGCGCCAGCAGCTTGGCCCGACTAGGCTACGAGCAGTACTTC
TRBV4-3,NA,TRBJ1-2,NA,CASSQVANYGYTF,TGCGCCAGCAGCCAAGTAGCTAACTATGGCTACACCTTC
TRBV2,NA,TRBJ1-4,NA,CASSEGAREKLFF,TGTGCCAGCAGTGAAGGGGCTCGGGAAAAACTGTTTTTT
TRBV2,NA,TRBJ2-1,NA,CASRRDNEQFF,TGTGCCAGCCGTCGGGACAATGAGCAGTTCTTC
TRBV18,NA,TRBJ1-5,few,CASSPPGRQPQHF,TGTGCCAGCTCACCACCGGGCCGGCAGCCCCAGCATTTT
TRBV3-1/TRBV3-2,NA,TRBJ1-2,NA,CASSQGPRVTTATYTF,TGTGCCAGCAGCCAAGGCCCCAGGGTAACTACCGCGACTTACACCTTC
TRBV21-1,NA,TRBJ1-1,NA,CASSKIPFQPSENTEAFF,TGTGCCAGCAGCAAAATCCCCTTTCAACCCTCAGAGAACACTGAAGCTTTCTTT
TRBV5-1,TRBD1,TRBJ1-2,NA,CASSSGTGVDGYTF,TGCGCCAGCAGCTCCGGGACAGGGGTCGATGGCTACACCTTC
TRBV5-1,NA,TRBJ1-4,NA,CASSLPRGPATNEKLFF,TGCGCCAGCAGCTTGCCTAGGGGCCCGGCAACTAATGAAAAACTGTTTTTT
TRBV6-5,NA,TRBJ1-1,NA,CASSYSGGRAFF,TGTGCCAGCAGTTACTCCGGGGGAAGAGCTTTCTTT
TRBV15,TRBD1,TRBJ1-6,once,CATSRDPSQGVSHSPLHF,TGTGCCACCAGCAGAGACCCATCCCAGGGGGTTTCCCATTCACCCCTCCACTTT
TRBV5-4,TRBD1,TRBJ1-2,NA,CASSPGDSFNYGYTF,TGTGCCAGCAGCCCGGGGGACAGTTTTAACTATGGCTACACCTTC
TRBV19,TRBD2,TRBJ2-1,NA,CASSIRLAGGGSYNEQFF,TGTGCCAGTAGTATTCGGCTAGCGGGAGGCGGCTCCTACAATGAGCAGTTCTTC
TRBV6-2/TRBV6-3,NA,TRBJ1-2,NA,CASSIQGIYGYTF,TGTGCCAGCAGCATCCAGGGTATCTATGGCTACACCTTC
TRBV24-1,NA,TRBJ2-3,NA,CATSVGGAWGDTQYF,TGTGCCACCAGTGTCGGGGGAGCTTGGGGAGATACGCAGTATTTT
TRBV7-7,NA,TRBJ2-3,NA,CASSEAGITDTQYF,TGTGCTAGCAGCGAGGCGGGAATCACAGATACGCAGTATTTT
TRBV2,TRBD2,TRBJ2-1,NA,CASSALTSGRDEQFF,TGTGCCAGCAGTGCCTTGACTAGCGGGAGGGACGAGCAGTTCTTC
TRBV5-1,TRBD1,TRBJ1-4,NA,CASSRGDRGREKLFF,TGCGCCAGCAGCAGGGGAGACAGGGGGCGCGAAAAACTGTTTTTT
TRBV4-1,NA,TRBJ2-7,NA,CASSPIGGGSYEQYF,TGCGCCAGCAGCCCAATAGGGGGAGGGTCCTACGAGCAGTACTTC
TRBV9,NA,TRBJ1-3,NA,CASSSDGAVSGNTIYF,TGTGCCAGCAGCTCAGATGGCGCGGTCTCTGGAAACACCATATATTTT
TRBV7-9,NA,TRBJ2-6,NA,CASSPWGKGSGANVLTF,TGTGCCAGCAGCCCCTGGGGCAAGGGATCTGGGGCCAACGTCCTGACTTTC
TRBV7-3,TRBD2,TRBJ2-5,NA,CASSPIGALAGQETQYF,TGTGCCAGCAGCCCAATAGGGGCACTAGCGGGGCAAGAGACCCAGTACTTC
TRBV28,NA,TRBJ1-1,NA,CASSLLYSEAFF,TGTGCCAGCAGTCTACTGTATTCTGAAGCTTTCTTT
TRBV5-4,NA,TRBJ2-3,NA,CASSLPTQVTDTQYF,TGTGCCAGCAGCTTGCCTACGCAGGTCACAGATACGCAGTATTTT
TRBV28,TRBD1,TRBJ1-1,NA,CASSRQGFQSTEAFF,TGTGCCAGCAGTCGACAGGGGTTCCAGTCCACTGAAGCTTTCTTT
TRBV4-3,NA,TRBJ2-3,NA,CASSQDRRDTDTQYF,TGCGCCAGCAGCCAAGATCGGAGGGACACAGATACGCAGTATTTT
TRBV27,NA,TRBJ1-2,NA,CATSVGEGYYGYTF,TGTGCCACCTCAGTGGGGGAGGGGTACTATGGCTACACCTTC
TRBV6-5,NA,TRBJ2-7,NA,CASRPRQFSSYEQYF,TGTGCCAGCAGACCCCGACAGTTTAGCTCCTACGAGCAGTACTTC
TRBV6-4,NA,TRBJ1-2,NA,CASRRGTNYGYTF,TGTGCCAGCAGAAGGGGCACCAACTATGGCTACACCTTC
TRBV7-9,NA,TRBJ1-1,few,CASSLGAVQLEAFF,TGTGCCAGCAGCTTAGGCGCCGTACAGCTGGAAGCTTTCTTT
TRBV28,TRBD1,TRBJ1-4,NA,CASSKGQGWEKLFF,TGTGCCAGCAGTAAGGGACAGGGTTGGGAAAAACTGTTTTTT
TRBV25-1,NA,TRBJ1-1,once,CASRSGYTEAFF,TGTGCCAGCAGGTCGGGGTACACTGAAGCTTTCTTT
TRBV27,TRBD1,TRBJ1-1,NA,CATRTGDTEAFF,TGTGCCACTAGGACAGGAGACACTGAAGCTTTCTTT
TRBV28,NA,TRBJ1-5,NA,CASSPDISPNQPQHF,TGTGCCAGCAGTCCCGACATCTCTCCCAATCAGCCCCAGCATTTT
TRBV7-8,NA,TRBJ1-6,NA,CASKSLDNSPLHF,TGTGCCAGCAAAAGCCTGGATAATTCACCCCTCCACTTT
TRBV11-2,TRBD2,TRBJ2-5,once,CASSSYRTSLGETQYF,TGTGCCAGCAGCTCCTACAGGACTAGTCTGGGAGAGACCCAGTACTTC
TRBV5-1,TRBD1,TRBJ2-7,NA,CASSHDRGTSYEQYF,TGCGCCAGCAGCCATGACAGGGGGACCTCCTACGAGCAGTACTTC
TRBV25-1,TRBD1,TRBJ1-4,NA,CASSDRGQANEKLFF,TGTGCCAGCAGTGACAGGGGGCAGGCTAATGAAAAACTGTTTTTT
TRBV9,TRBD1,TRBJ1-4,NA,CASSPSGTGHQGNEKLFF,TGTGCCAGCAGCCCTTCAGGGACAGGACATCAGGGTAATGAAAAACTGTTTTTT